These 20 T cell receptor beta chains share one sample of origin, sequenced in a study of regulatory T cells in long-lasting Graves disease. Noted time point: persistent/refractory GD, antithyroid drugs over 5 years with positive TRAb. The TCR library used RNA extracted from PBMCs. With iRepertoire HTBI primers and Arm-PCR of CDR3 regions, TCR beta libraries were built. One entry per CDR3 protein, called by TCRdb with MiXCR from the multiplex PCR reads. The data show roughly 300,000 distinct CDR3 sequences, 20% to 25% seen once. This specimen consisted of peripheral blood mononuclear cells (PBMCs), obtained when the disease was refractory, from a patient treated with antithyroid drugs. Every receptor here comes from a female donor with Graves disease.

The V and J genes are TRBV27 and TRBJ1-4; TRBD1 is a possible D gene (5 bases). From germline, CDR1 is MNHEY and CDR2 SMNVEV (reference sequence). CDR3 length equals 15 residues. V lost 6 bases to trimming and J lost 4 bases, with 15 bases between them. The CDR3 coding sequence is TGTGCCAGCAGCCTCCTGGGGGACCGTAATGAAAAACTGTTTTTT. It codes for CASSLLGDRNEKLFF. The full variable domain, completed using reference TRBV27 and TRBJ1-4, is EAQVTQNPRYLITVTGKKLTVTCSQNMNHEYMSWYRQDPGLGLRQIYYSMNVEVTDKGDVPEGYKVSRKEKRNFPLILESPSPNQTSLYFCASSLLGDRNEKLFFGSGTQLSVL.

This clonotype was detected a few times. The chain recombines TRBV6-1 with TRBJ2-7; D remains unclear. Trimming removed 2 bases at V and 5 bases at J, with 7 bases between. CDR1 is MNHNS, CDR2 SASEGT, per germline. CDR3 length equals 12 residues. The CDR3 region has the DNA TGTGCCAGCAGTGAAATAAGTGACGAGCAGTACTTC. Residues: CASSEISDEQYF.

This clonotype showed up many times. The chain is built from TRBV7-8 and TRBJ2-7; 10 bases are a match to TRBD2. This CDR3 comprises 16 residues. Germline V gene lookup returns CDR1 SGHVS and CDR2 FQNEAQ. V lost 5 bases to trimming and J lost 4 bases; unmatched junction nucleotides: 11. CDR3 residues: CASSPGWTSGSYEQYF. In DNA form, the CDR3 reads TGTGCCAGCAGCCCAGGTTGGACTAGCGGATCATACGAGCAGTACTTC.

V gene TRBV27 combines with J gene TRBJ2-7; 8 bases are a match to TRBD2. V dropped 4 bases and J dropped 7; count of bases not matched to a gene: 12. The CDR3 consists of 15 residues. Germline CDR1 reads MNHEY; CDR2 reads SMNVEV (reference sequence). The CDR3 sequence is CASSSPGLVSGEQYF. DNA for the CDR3: TGTGCCAGCAGTTCCCCGGGACTAGTATCGGGGGAGCAGTACTTC.

This clonotype occurred many times. The CDR3 reads CSARDVTSRSNQPQHF. The CDR3 nucleotides read TGCAGTGCTAGAGATGTAACGAGTCGTAGCAATCAGCCCCAGCATTTT. The rearrangement joins TRBV20-1 to TRBJ1-5; D uncertain. The CDR3 spans 16 residues. Germline-derived CDR1 and CDR2 are DFQATT and SNEGSKA (reference sequence). V was pared by 0 bases and J by 0 bases, with 12 bases between.

CDR3 region: CSAGLAGFENIQYF. CDR3 nucleotides: TGCAGCGCTGGACTAGCGGGATTCGAAAACATTCAGTACTTC. V and J are TRBV29-1 and TRBJ2-4; TRBD2 matches 12 bases. This CDR3 has 14 residues. Germline V lookup: CDR1 SQVTM, CDR2 ANQGSEA. V lost 7 bases to trimming and J lost 5 bases; unmatched junction nucleotides: 6.

There are a few counts of this clonotype. J is TRBJ1-2 and V is TRBV29-1; D is unclear. V was clipped by 5 bases and J by 6 bases, with 16 bases between them. CDR3 length: 13 amino acids. The V gene's germline CDR1 is SQVTM and CDR2 ANQGSEA. The CDR3 reads CSVFVFGEDGYTF. The CDR3 DNA is TGCAGCGTTTTCGTGTTTGGGGAAGATGGCTACACCTTC.

This clonotype was seen ten or more times. The chain combines TRBV28 with TRBJ2-7, with 7 bases aligning to TRBD1. This CDR3 has 13 residues. The V gene's germline CDR1 is MDHEN and CDR2 SYDVKM. V lost 7 bases to trimming and J lost 4 bases; unmatched junction nucleotides: 7. The CDR3 bases are TGTGCCAGCACCGGACAGGATAATTACGAGCAGTACTTC. It translates to CASTGQDNYEQYF.

In this sample, this clonotype turned up many times. The chain is built from TRBV28 and TRBJ2-2, with D unresolved. The V end was cut by 6 bases, the J end by 3 bases, with 8 bases between. Germline lookup yields CDR1 MDHEN and CDR2 SYDVKM. CDR3 length: 13 amino acids. The CDR3: CASRGSHTGELFF. The CDR3 DNA sequence: TGTGCCAGCAGGGGAAGTCACACCGGGGAGCTGTTTTTT. Combining the CDR3 with reference TRBV28 and TRBJ2-2 gives the whole variable domain DVKVTQSSRYLVKRTGEKVFLECVQDMDHENMFWYRQDPGLGLRLIYFSYDVKMKEKGDIPEGYSVSREKKERFSLILESASTNQTSMYLCASRGSHTGELFFGEGSRLTVL.

This clonotype showed up just a few times. The chain couples TRBV18 to TRBJ2-7, with D perhaps matching TRBD1 (7 bases). V lost 4 bases and J 0 bases, leaving 16 bases between the germline ends. The CDR3 consists of 16 residues. The germline CDR1 and CDR2 sequences are KGHSH and LQKENI. For the CDR3, the DNA is TGTGCCAGCTCACGAGGGACAGCCGGGAGCTCCTACGAGCAGTACTTC. Residues: CASSRGTAGSSYEQYF.

This clonotype has at least ten counts. This chain uses TRBV20-1 with TRBJ2-7, with 7 bases matching TRBD1. Germline loops: CDR1 DFQATT, CDR2 SNEGSKA (reference sequence). The length of the CDR3 is 15 residues. V dropped 0 bases and J dropped 2; count of bases not matched to a gene: 7. Here the CDR3 DNA reads TGCAGTGCTAGAGATGGTGGGACAGTAGCCTACGAGCAGTACTTC. Translating it yields CSARDGGTVAYEQYF.

This clonotype was seen a handful of times. This rearrangement joins TRBV6-1 to TRBJ1-4; D gene ambiguous. CDR1 is MNHNS, CDR2 SASEGT, per germline. The CDR3 covers 13 residues. Trimming pared 9 bases from V and 8 bases from J, leaving 16 bases between. The CDR3 loop reads CASGGPEVEKLFF. The CDR3, as DNA: TGTGCCAGTGGTGGGCCCGAGGTAGAAAAACTGTTTTTT.

The rearrangement links TRBV30 to TRBJ2-2; 12 bases are shared with TRBD2. Germline-derived CDR1 and CDR2 are GTSNPN and SVGIG (reference sequence). V gave up 1 base and J gave up 6 bases; unmatched junction bases: 0. The CDR3 consists of 14 residues. The CDR3 is CAWSGLAGAGELFF. CDR3 DNA sequence: TGTGCCTGGAGTGGACTAGCGGGAGCCGGGGAGCTGTTTTTT.

This clonotype was detected ten times or more. CDR3 in DNA: TGTGCCAGCAGCTTTAGGACTAGCGGCGACAGCGAGCAGTACTTC. Amino acid sequence: CASSFRTSGDSEQYF. The genes are TRBV7-2 and TRBJ2-7; 10 positions match TRBD2. The V gene's germline CDR1 is SGHTA and CDR2 FQGNSA. The CDR3 has 15 residues. V lost 3 bases, J lost 6 bases, and 8 bases stayed unmatched.

This clonotype was counted only a few times. The chain links TRBV20-1 to TRBJ1-5; TRBD1 matches 7 bases. The CDR3 spans 15 residues. In germline, CDR1 is DFQATT, CDR2 SNEGSKA (reference sequence). V lost 5 bases and J lost 2; bases outside the gene matches: 9. DNA of the CDR3: TGCAGTGCTTCGCTGCCACAGGGGCGCAATCAGCCCCAGCATTTT. Its protein is CSASLPQGRNQPQHF.

This clonotype was seen a handful of times. The chain combines TRBV12-3 or TRBV12-4 with TRBJ1-2; TRBD1 aligns across 9 bases. J lost 7 bases, V lost 6 bases, and 9 bases had no gene match. CDR3 length: 14 amino acids. The CDR3 region is CASRGSGTGSGYTF. The DNA of the CDR3 is TGTGCCAGCAGGGGTTCCGGGACAGGGAGTGGCTACACCTTC.

This clonotype was found a few times. The chain recombines TRBV5-1 with TRBJ1-1; TRBD1 matches 8 bases. The junction had 23 bases not matched to a gene; V was cut back by 9 bases and J by 4 bases. CDR1 is SGHRS, CDR2 YFSETQ, per germline. The CDR3 contains 18 residues. The CDR3 bases are TGCGCCACCAGATCGAGTGTTTTAGGACAGGGCGGCGGCACTGAAGCTTTCTTT. This gives the protein CATRSSVLGQGGGTEAFF.

This clonotype was picked up a small number of times. The chain's CDR3 is CASSYSRTGQTYEQYF. CDR3 nucleotide sequence: TGTGCCAGCAGTTACTCAAGGACTGGTCAAACCTACGAGCAGTACTTC. V gene TRBV6-2 or TRBV6-3 combines with J gene TRBJ2-7; weak D call: TRBD2 (5 bases). The germline V gene encodes CDR1 MNHEY and CDR2 SVGEGT. Trimming removed 0 bases from V and 2 bases from J, with 14 bases in between. The CDR3 covers 16 residues.

J is TRBJ2-1 and V is TRBV19; D is possibly TRBD2 (6 bases). Germline V CDR1 and CDR2: LNHDA, SQIVND (reference sequence). There are 17 residues in the CDR3. Between the trimmed V and J ends, which lost 4 bases and 3 bases, there was a span of 19 bases. This chain's CDR3 is CASSTRRFGSFYNEQFF. The CDR3 nucleotides read TGTGCCAGTAGTACGAGACGATTCGGGAGCTTCTACAATGAGCAGTTCTTC. Using reference TRBV19 and TRBJ2-1 for the parts outside the CDR3, the full variable domain is DGGITQSPKYLFRKEGQNVTLSCEQNLNHDAMYWYRQDPGQGLRLIYYSQIVNDFQKGDIAEGYSVSREKKESFPLTVTSAQKNPTAFYLCASSTRRFGSFYNEQFFGPGTRLTVL.

A remark on this clonotype: A single base separates this from a much larger clone, so it may be a read error. The genes are TRBV7-2 and TRBJ1-1; perhaps TRBD1 as D (5 bases). The CDR3 spans 13 residues. Looked up from germline, CDR1 is SGHTA and CDR2 is FQGNSA. The CDR3 reads CAGSLRGGTEAFF. For the CDR3, the DNA is TGTGCCGGCAGCCTGCGGGGGGGCACTGAAGCTTTCTTT.